Each of the 21 T cell receptor beta chains below was sequenced from the same sample in a study of identical twins. In TCRdb, the 5' RACE reads were re-called with MiXCR into one record per CDR3 protein. This table holds about 690,000 distinct CDR3 sequences, approximately 6% found once. Sequencing input: naive T cells sorted from blood. These receptors were obtained from a man younger than 35 in good health.

In this sample, this clonotype turned up many times. The chain recombines TRBV9 with TRBJ2-3; the D is unclear. V lost 1 base and J 0 bases, leaving 6 bases between the germline ends. Germline V gene sequence: CDR1 SGDLS, CDR2 YYNGEE. The CDR3 loop spans 14 amino acids. CDR3 sequence: CASSVRRSTDTQYF. The DNA for the CDR3 is TGTGCCAGCAGCGTACGGCGGAGCACAGATACGCAGTATTTT.

The gene calls are TRBV5-4 and TRBJ1-1; tentative D call: TRBD1 (5 bases). The V gene lost 4 bases and the J gene lost 4 bases, with 14 bases spanning the gap. The CDR3 spans 14 residues. The germline V gene encodes CDR1 SGHNT and CDR2 YYREEE (reference sequence). The CDR3 is CASSPWGSGTEAFF. The DNA for the CDR3 is TGTGCCAGCAGCCCTTGGGGGTCTGGCACTGAAGCTTTCTTT.

The rearrangement uses TRBV4-1 and TRBJ2-2; D is uncertain. The CDR3 totals 15 residues. From germline, CDR1 is MGHRA and CDR2 YSYEKL. The V gene lost 1 base and the J gene lost 6 bases, with 12 bases spanning the gap. This CDR3 is CASSQADSQPGELFF. DNA for the CDR3: TGCGCCAGCAGCCAAGCGGATTCACAGCCCGGGGAGCTGTTTTTT.

This clonotype was counted a few times. The rearrangement links TRBV19 to TRBJ2-1; TRBD2 might be the D (5 bases). This CDR3 has 13 residues. The V gene's germline CDR1 is LNHDA and CDR2 SQIVND (reference sequence). Trimming cost V 2 bases and J 10 bases, with 12 bases left between them. The DNA for the CDR3 is TGTGCCAGTAGTATATTAAAAGCGGAAGAGCAGTTCTTC. It encodes CASSILKAEEQFF.

In its sample, this clonotype was seen many times. The chain employs TRBV20-1 and TRBJ2-7; D perhaps matches TRBD1 (5 bases). Trimming pared 0 bases from V and 3 bases from J, leaving 12 bases between. Germline CDR1 is DFQATT and CDR2 is SNEGSKA (reference sequence). This CDR3 is built from 14 residues. CDR3 sequence (DNA): TGCAGTGCTAGAGATCCCAGGGTGAACTACGAGCAGTACTTC. Residues: CSARDPRVNYEQYF.

The chain carries TRBV28 and TRBJ1-1; D is uncertain. The length of the CDR3 is 14 residues. Trimming removed 6 bases at V and 1 base at J, with 12 bases between. Germline assignment: CDR1 MDHEN and CDR2 SYDVKM. The CDR3 sequence: CASSHSTTNTEAFF. CDR3 bases: TGTGCCAGCAGCCACTCTACGACGAACACTGAAGCTTTCTTT.

This clonotype was counted at least ten times. Germline and junction disagree at one end, which may indicate a read error. The chain uses TRBV20-1 and TRBJ1-1; no clear D gene. Germline V gene sequence: CDR1 DFQATT, CDR2 SNEGSKA (reference sequence). The CDR3 spans 12 residues. CDR3 DNA: TGCAGTGCTAGACCAGCGAACCCTGAAGCTTTCTTT. Protein sequence: CSARPANPEAFF.

Comment on this clonotype: This may be a read error: a much more frequent sequence differs by one nucleotide. The V call is TRBV7-9, the J call TRBJ2-1, with D maybe TRBD2 (6 bases). The CDR3 is made up of 14 amino acids. V lost 9 bases, J lost 5 bases, and 17 bases lay in between. Germline CDR1 reads SEHNR; CDR2 reads FQNEAQ (reference sequence). CDR3 loop: CARSGRDSHNEQFF. The CDR3, as DNA: TGTGCCAGAAGCGGCCGGGACTCTCACAATGAGCAGTTCTTC.

In this sample, this clonotype turned up a few times. V gene TRBV19 combines with J gene TRBJ1-1, with a possible D match to TRBD1 (6 bases). The CDR3 totals 14 residues. Trimming stripped 11 bases from V and 3 bases from J, with 19 bases between. The germline V gene has CDR1 LNHDA and CDR2 SQIVND (reference sequence). CDR3 DNA sequence: TGTGCCGGAAAACAGGGTTACTTGGACACTGAAGCTTTCTTT. Its protein is CAGKQGYLDTEAFF.

This clonotype was counted a few times. V gene TRBV18 combines with J gene TRBJ1-1; D uncertain. There are 13 residues in the CDR3. Trimming left V 3 bases short and J 3 bases short, with 8 bases between. Germline V CDR1 and CDR2: KGHSH, LQKENI. The CDR3 sequence: CASSPPRDTEAFF. Here the CDR3 DNA reads TGTGCCAGCTCACCCCCTCGGGACACTGAAGCTTTCTTT.

This clonotype was seen at least ten times. The rearrangement joins TRBV18 to TRBJ2-5; D gene unclear. This CDR3 region has 13 residues. Germline lookup yields CDR1 KGHSH and CDR2 LQKENI. V lost 0 bases to trimming and J lost 4 bases, with 6 bases between them. CDR3 region: CASSPPAVETQYF. CDR3 bases: TGTGCCAGCTCACCACCTGCGGTAGAGACCCAGTACTTC.

This clonotype was counted ten times or more. The rearrangement uses TRBV15 and TRBJ2-5, with D perhaps matching TRBD2 (5 bases). Deletions cut 1 base from V and 3 bases from J, with 9 bases between. CDR1 and CDR2 from the germline V gene are LNHNV and YYDKDF (reference sequence). This CDR3 spans 14 amino acids. For the CDR3, the DNA is TGTGCCACCAGCAGAGGAACGGAGGAAGAGACCCAGTACTTC. It specifies CATSRGTEEETQYF.

This clonotype was counted many times. The chain has TRBV5-1 and TRBJ1-5; D ambiguous. Germline V lookup: CDR1 SGHRS, CDR2 YFSETQ. This CDR3 has 15 residues. V was cut by 0 bases and J by 7 bases, with 14 bases left in between. Here the CDR3 DNA reads TGCGCCAGCAGCTTGGATGTGGGCAGTGGGCAGCCCCAGCATTTT. Translating it yields CASSLDVGSGQPQHF.

V is TRBV30 and J is TRBJ2-1; the D is unclear. The germline V and J ends were trimmed by 4 bases and 0 bases, with 10 bases remaining between them. The CDR3 covers 14 residues. In germline, CDR1 is GTSNPN, CDR2 SVGIG (reference sequence). CDR3 bases: TGTGCCTGGATCCCGATAGGCTCCTACAATGAGCAGTTCTTC. Its protein is CAWIPIGSYNEQFF.

This clonotype came up many times. The chain couples TRBV20-1 to TRBJ2-1; 8 bases match TRBD1. Germline-derived CDR1 and CDR2 are DFQATT and SNEGSKA (reference sequence). This CDR3 spans 17 amino acids. V gave up 7 bases and J gave up 5 bases; unmatched junction bases: 19. CDR3 nucleotides: TGCAGTGTTTTGGGACAGGCCGGGAGTTCCACTCACAATGAGCAGTTCTTC. Translation gives CSVLGQAGSSTHNEQFF.

This clonotype has ten or more counts. The CDR3 region is CASSPSGKVNNEQFF. The CDR3 nucleotides read TGTGCCAGCAGTCCTAGCGGGAAAGTAAACAATGAGCAGTTCTTC. The V gene is TRBV12-3 or TRBV12-4, the J gene TRBJ2-1, with 9 bases identical to TRBD2. CDR3 size: 15 residues. Unmatched junction bases numbered 7, after V lost 5 bases and J lost 5 bases.

This clonotype was detected only a few times. The rearrangement joins TRBV27 to TRBJ2-1; 11 bases fit TRBD1. Germline CDR1 MNHEY, CDR2 SMNVEV (reference sequence). The ends lost 5 bases at V and 4 bases at J; junction bases unmatched: 7. The CDR3 is made up of 16 amino acids. Written as DNA, the CDR3 is TGTGCCAGCAGTGGGGCGGGACAGGGGGTTTACAATGAGCAGTTCTTC. Protein product: CASSGAGQGVYNEQFF.

In its sample, this clonotype was seen many times. The rearrangement links TRBV2 to TRBJ1-1, with TRBD1 matching 7 bases. V trimming: 4 bases; J trimming: 6 bases; junction bases outside the gene matches: 11. This CDR3 spans 15 amino acids. In germline, CDR1 is SNHLY, CDR2 FYNNEI. Here the CDR3 DNA reads TGTGCCAGCAGTGGAGAGGGTGACAGGGTTTCTGAAGCTTTCTTT. Its translation is CASSGEGDRVSEAFF.

The table lists this clonotype with many counts. CDR3 sequence: CASSSQGNEQFF. The CDR3 DNA reads TGCGCCAGCAGCTCTCAGGGTAATGAGCAGTTCTTC. The V call is TRBV5-1, the J call TRBJ2-1; TRBD1 is a possible D gene (5 bases). Germline V gene data show CDR1 as SGHRS and CDR2 as YFSETQ. Trimming removed 3 bases at V and 7 bases at J, with 8 bases between. The CDR3 spans 12 residues.

This clonotype was observed a handful of times. A read error may produce the germline difference seen at one junction end. CDR3 DNA: TGTGCCAGCAGTGCGGGAGTTGAGCATTTC. Amino acid sequence: CASSAGVEHF. The V call is TRBV25-1, the J call TRBJ2-5; possible D gene TRBD2, 6 bases. Germline CDR1 reads MGHDK; CDR2 reads SYGVNS. The CDR3 is 10 residues long.

This clonotype was recorded a few times. The rearrangement links TRBV4-2 to TRBJ1-2; D ambiguous. Per germline, CDR1 LGHNA and CDR2 YNFKEQ. This CDR3 is 14 amino acids long. V was shortened by 3 bases and J by 7 bases, with 15 bases between the two germline ends. This CDR3 is CASSQIGSASGYTF. The CDR3 DNA is TGTGCCAGCAGCCAGATAGGGTCGGCGAGTGGCTACACCTTC.